Each of the 6 T cell receptor beta chains below was sequenced from the same sample in a study of blood T cell repertoires in COVID-19. Produced via immunoSEQ multiplex PCR; TCRdb's table is partial and in-frame only. The sample has almost 200,000 clones; just under 85% are singletons. What was sequenced was peripheral blood. These receptors all stem from a man aged 55 to 70 with COVID-19, enrolled during active disease.

This chain links TRBV27 with TRBJ2-5; maybe TRBD2 (6 bases). Per germline, CDR1 MNHEY and CDR2 SMNVEV (reference sequence). CDR3 length equals 15 residues. Deletions cut 5 bases from V and 1 base from J, with 14 bases between. CDR3 amino acids: CASSPGTVVQETQYF. The CDR3 DNA reads as TGTGCCAGCAGTCCCGGGACTGTAGTCCAAGAGACCCAGTACTTC.

V and J are TRBV6-2 or TRBV6-3 and TRBJ2-1; a possible D gene is TRBD2 (6 bases). V was cut by 6 bases and J by 3 bases, with 15 bases left in between. Germline values: CDR1 MNHEY, CDR2 SVGEGT. The CDR3 runs 15 residues. The CDR3 region is CASSSDRTNYNEQFF. CDR3 sequence (DNA): TGTGCCAGCAGCTCAGATAGGACTAACTACAATGAGCAGTTCTTC.

This sequence joins TRBV5-1 and TRBJ2-7; perhaps TRBD1 as D (6 bases). Germline V gene data show CDR1 as SGHRS and CDR2 as YFSETQ. V was trimmed by 4 bases and J by 2 bases, leaving 10 bases between them. The CDR3 runs to 13 residues. The CDR3 coding sequence is TGCGCCAGCAGCCCGGGACACACCTACGAGCAGTACTTC. Amino acids: CASSPGHTYEQYF.

This rearrangement joins TRBV11-2 to TRBJ1-1, with D maybe TRBD1 (5 bases). The V gene lost 5 bases and the J gene lost 4 bases, with 14 bases spanning the gap. Germline V gene data show CDR1 as SGHAT and CDR2 as FQNNGV. CDR3 length: 14 residues. Written as DNA, the CDR3 is TGTGCCAGCAGCCCACTCGGGGGGGGCACTGAAGCTTTCTTT. Its translation: CASSPLGGGTEAFF.

This CDR3 reads CASSFTTRGRYNEQFF. DNA of the CDR3: TGTGCCAGCAGCTTCACAACTAGAGGCCGTTACAATGAGCAGTTCTTC. The J gene is TRBJ2-1, the V gene TRBV11-2; tentatively, D is TRBD2 (5 bases). The germline V and J ends were trimmed by 3 bases and 4 bases, with 16 bases remaining between them. This CDR3 contains 16 residues. Germline CDR1 and CDR2: SGHAT and FQNNGV.

The J gene is TRBJ1-2, the V gene TRBV7-8, with a weak D call TRBD1 (5 bases). The germline CDR1 and CDR2 sequences are SGHVS and FQNEAQ. V lost 4 bases and J lost 8, with 17 bases in between. The length of the CDR3 is 14 residues. DNA of the CDR3: TGTGCCAGCAGCTACCCAGGGAGGGTCGGCGGCTACACCTTC. Translating gives CASSYPGRVGGYTF.